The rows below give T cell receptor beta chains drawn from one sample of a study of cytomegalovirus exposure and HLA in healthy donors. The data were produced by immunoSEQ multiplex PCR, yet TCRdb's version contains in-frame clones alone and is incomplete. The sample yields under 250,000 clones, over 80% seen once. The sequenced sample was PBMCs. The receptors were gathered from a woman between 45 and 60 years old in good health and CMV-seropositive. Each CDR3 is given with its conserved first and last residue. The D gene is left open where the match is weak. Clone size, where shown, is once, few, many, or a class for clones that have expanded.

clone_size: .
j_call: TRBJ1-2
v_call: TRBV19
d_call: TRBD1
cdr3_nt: TGTGCCAGTAGTTCTGCGACAGGGAGACTCTATGGCTACACCTTC
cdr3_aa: CASSSATGRLYGYTF

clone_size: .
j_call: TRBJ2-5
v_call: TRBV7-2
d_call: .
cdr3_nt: TGTGCCAGCAGCTCAGCACCCTATGAGGGACTGGGGCAAGAGACCCAGTACTTC
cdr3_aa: CASSSAPYEGLGQETQYF

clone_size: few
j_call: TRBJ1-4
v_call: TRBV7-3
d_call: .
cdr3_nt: TGTGCCAGCAGCCAATCCCATGGGGAGGGAAAACTGTTTTTT
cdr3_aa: CASSQSHGEGKLFF

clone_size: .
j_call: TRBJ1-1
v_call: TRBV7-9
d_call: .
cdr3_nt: TGTGCCAGCAGGCCTGCCGGGACAAGCAACACTGAAGCTTTCTTT
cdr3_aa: CASRPAGTSNTEAFF

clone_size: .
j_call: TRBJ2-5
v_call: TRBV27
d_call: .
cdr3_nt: TGTGCCAGCAGTAAAAGGCGGAGCCTCCAAGAGACCCAGTACTTC
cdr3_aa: CASSKRRSLQETQYF

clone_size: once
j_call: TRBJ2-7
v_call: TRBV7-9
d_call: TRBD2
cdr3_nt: TGTGCCAGCAGCGTCGACTCTAGCGGGGGGGCCTACGAGCAGTACTTC
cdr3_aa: CASSVDSSGGAYEQYF

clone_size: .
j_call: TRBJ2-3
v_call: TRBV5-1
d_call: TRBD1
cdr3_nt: TGCGCCAGCAGCTTGGGGACAGGGACAGATACGCAGTATTTT
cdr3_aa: CASSLGTGTDTQYF

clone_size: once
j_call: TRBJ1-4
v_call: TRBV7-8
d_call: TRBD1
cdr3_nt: TGTGCCAGCAGCGTATACAGGGGGCGCGCTAATGAAAAACTGTTTTTT
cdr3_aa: CASSVYRGRANEKLFF

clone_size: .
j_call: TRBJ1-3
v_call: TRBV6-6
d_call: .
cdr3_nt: TGTGCCAGCAGTAGCGGACCCGGTAGAAACACCATATATTTT
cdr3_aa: CASSSGPGRNTIYF

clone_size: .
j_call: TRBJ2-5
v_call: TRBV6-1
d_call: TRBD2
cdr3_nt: TGTGCCAGCAGTGAAGAGGGGGGCTTTAGCGGGGGTAAAAGGGGGACCCAGTACTTC
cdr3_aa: CASSEEGGFSGGKRGTQYF

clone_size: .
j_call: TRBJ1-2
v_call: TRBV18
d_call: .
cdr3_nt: TGTGCCAGCTCACCACCATCGGGGGAAATGGGTGGCTACACCTTC
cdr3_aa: CASSPPSGEMGGYTF

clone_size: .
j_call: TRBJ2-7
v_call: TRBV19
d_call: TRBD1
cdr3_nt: TGTGCTACCCGGGACAGTAACTACGAGCAGTACTTC
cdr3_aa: CATRDSNYEQYF

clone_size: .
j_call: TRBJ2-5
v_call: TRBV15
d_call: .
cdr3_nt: TGTGCCACCAGCAGGAGGGACATTCGAGAGACCCAGTACTTC
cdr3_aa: CATSRRDIRETQYF

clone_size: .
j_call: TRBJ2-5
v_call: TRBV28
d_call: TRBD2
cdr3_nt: TGTGCCAGCAGTTTTGAAACTAGCGGGGGGGATTCACAAGAGACCCAGTACTTC
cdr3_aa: CASSFETSGGDSQETQYF

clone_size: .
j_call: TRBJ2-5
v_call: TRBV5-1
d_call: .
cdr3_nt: TGCGCCAGCAGCGTCGGAGACAGGGACTGGGAGACCCAGTACTTC
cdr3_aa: CASSVGDRDWETQYF

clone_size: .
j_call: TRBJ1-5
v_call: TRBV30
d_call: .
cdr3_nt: TGTGCCTGGAGGGTGTGGGTCAGCAAGGGGGGCAATCAGCCCCAGCATTTT
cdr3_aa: CAWRVWVSKGGNQPQHF

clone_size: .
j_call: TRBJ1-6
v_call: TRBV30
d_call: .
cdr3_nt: TGTGCCTGGACAACCTATAATTCACCCCTCCGCTTT
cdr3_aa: CAWTTYNSPLRF

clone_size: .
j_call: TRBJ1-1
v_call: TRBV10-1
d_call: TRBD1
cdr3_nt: TGCGCCAGCACCGCCACGACAGGGGGCGACGTTCAAGCTTTCTTT
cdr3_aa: CASTATTGGDVQAFF

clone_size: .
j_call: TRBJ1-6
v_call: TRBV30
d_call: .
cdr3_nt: TGTGCCTGGAGTACGGAGGGGCTCGGGAATTCACCCCTCCACTTT
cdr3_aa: CAWSTEGLGNSPLHF

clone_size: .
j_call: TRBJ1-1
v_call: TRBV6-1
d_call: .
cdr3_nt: TGTGCCAGCAGTGACAGGGGACGGAACACTGAAGCTTTCTTT
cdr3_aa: CASSDRGRNTEAFF

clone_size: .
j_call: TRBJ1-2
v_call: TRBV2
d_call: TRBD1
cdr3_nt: TGTGCCAGCACTACCAGGGACAGGGGCTACACCTTC
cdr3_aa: CASTTRDRGYTF

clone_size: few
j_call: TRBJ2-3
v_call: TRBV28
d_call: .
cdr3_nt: TGTGCCAGCAGTCCCCGGACTTATACGCAGTATTTT
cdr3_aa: CASSPRTYTQYF

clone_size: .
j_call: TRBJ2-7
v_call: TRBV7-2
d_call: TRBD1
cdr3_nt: TGTGCCAGCAGCCTGGACAGGGCATATTCCACCGAGCAGTACTTC
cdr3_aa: CASSLDRAYSTEQYF

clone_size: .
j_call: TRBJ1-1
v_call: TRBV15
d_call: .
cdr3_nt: TGTGCCACCAGCAGAGATCGAGGCACTGAAGCTTTCTTT
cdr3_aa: CATSRDRGTEAFF

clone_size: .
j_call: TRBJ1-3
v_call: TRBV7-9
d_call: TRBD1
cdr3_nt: TGTGCCAGCAGCCCCTGGGGACAGGGCGGCGGAAACACCATATATTTT
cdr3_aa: CASSPWGQGGGNTIYF

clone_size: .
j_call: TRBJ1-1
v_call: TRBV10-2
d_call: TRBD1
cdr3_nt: TGCGCCAGTTCACAGGGGTCAAACACTGAAGCTTTCTTT
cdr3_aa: CASSQGSNTEAFF

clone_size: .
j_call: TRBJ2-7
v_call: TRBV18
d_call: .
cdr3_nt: TGTGCCAGCTCACAGCGGAATGAGCAGTACTTC
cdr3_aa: CASSQRNEQYF

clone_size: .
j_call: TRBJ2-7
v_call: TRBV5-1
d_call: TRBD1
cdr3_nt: TGCGCCAGCAGCTTGGAAGGGACAGGGAATGGGTTGGACGAGCAGTACTTC
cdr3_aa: CASSLEGTGNGLDEQYF

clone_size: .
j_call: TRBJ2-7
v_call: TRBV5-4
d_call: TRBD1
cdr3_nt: TGTGCCAGCAGCCAAGATGAGGGGACAGGCCGAACCTACGAGCAGTACTTC
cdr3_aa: CASSQDEGTGRTYEQYF

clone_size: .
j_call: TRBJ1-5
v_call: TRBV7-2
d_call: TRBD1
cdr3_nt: TGTGCCAGCAGCCCACGGACAGGGCGTAGGGGTGATCAGCCCCAGCATTTT
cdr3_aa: CASSPRTGRRGDQPQHF

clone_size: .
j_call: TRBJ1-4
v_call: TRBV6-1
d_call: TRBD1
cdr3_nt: TGTGCCAGCACCCTAACAGGGGTTAATGAAAAACTGTTTTTT
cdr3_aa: CASTLTGVNEKLFF

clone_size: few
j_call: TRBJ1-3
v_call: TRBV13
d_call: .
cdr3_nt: TGTGCCAGCAGCACTCTACAGGGTTACACCATATATTTT
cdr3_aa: CASSTLQGYTIYF

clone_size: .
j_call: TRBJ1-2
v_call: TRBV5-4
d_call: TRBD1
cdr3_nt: TGTGCCAGCAGCCCAGGGACAGGGGGTCGTGGCTACACCTTC
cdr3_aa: CASSPGTGGRGYTF

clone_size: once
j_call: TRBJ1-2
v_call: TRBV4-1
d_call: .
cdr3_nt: TGCGCCAGCTTCCCCGGCGGGGGACGCACTACTACCTATGGCTACACCTTC
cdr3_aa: CASFPGGGRTTTYGYTF

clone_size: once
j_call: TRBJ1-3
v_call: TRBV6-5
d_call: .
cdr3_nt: TGTGCCAGCAGCGACCGGGGGGGCTCTGGAAACACCATATATTTT
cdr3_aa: CASSDRGGSGNTIYF

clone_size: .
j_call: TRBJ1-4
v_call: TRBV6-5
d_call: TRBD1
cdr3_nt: TGTGCCAGCAGTTACTCCACAGGGGGCGACGAAAAACTGTTTTTT
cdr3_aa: CASSYSTGGDEKLFF

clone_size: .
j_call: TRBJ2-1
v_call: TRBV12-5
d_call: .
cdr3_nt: TGTGCTAGTGGTTTGGTACTCCTGGGGGGGGGCCAAGACAATGAGCAGTTCTTC
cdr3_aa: CASGLVLLGGGQDNEQFF

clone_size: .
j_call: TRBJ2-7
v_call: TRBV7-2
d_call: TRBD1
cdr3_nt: TGTGCCAGCAGCTCGAACAGGGGGCTCCAGTACGAGCAGTACTTC
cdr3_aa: CASSSNRGLQYEQYF

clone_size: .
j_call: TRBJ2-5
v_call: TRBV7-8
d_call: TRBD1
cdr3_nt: TGTGCCAGCAGCCCTCCGGGACAGGGGGATGAAGAGACCCAGTACTTC
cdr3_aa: CASSPPGQGDEETQYF

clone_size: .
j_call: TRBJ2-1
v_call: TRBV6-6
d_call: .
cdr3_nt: TGTGCCAGCAGTTACGGACAGTACAATGAGCAGTTCTTC
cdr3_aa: CASSYGQYNEQFF

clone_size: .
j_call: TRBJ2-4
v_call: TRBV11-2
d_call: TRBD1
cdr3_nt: TGTGCCAGCAGCTGGGGACAGCAACAAAACATTCAGTACTTC
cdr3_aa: CASSWGQQQNIQYF

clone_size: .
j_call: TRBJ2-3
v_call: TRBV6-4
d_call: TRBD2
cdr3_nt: TGTGCCAGCAGTGGACTAGCGGGGGCCGATCCTAGCACAGATACGCAGTATTTT
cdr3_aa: CASSGLAGADPSTDTQYF

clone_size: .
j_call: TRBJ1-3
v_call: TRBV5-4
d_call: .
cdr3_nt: TGTGCCAGCAGCTTGGACGGGGGATTCGACACCATATATTTT
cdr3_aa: CASSLDGGFDTIYF

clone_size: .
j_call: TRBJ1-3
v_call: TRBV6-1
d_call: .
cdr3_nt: TGTGCCAGCAGTGACTCGAGGGCCTCTGGAAACACCATATATTTT
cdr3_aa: CASSDSRASGNTIYF

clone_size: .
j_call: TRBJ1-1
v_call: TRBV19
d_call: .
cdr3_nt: TGTGCCAGTACCTCCGGGGTCTTGGGCACTGAAGCTTTCTTT
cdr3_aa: CASTSGVLGTEAFF

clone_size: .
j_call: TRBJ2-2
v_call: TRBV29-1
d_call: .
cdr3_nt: TGCAGCGTTAGGACAGCCGCGAACACCGGGGAGCTGTTTTTT
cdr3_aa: CSVRTAANTGELFF

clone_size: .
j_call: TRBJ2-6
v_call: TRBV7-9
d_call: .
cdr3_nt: TGTGCCAGCAGCTTAGGATCCTTTCGAGGAGCCGGAGCCAACGTCCTGACTTTC
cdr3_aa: CASSLGSFRGAGANVLTF

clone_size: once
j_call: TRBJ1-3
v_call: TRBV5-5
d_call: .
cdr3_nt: TGTGCCAGCAGGTTCGATAGTAACTCTGGAAACACCATATATTTT
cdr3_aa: CASRFDSNSGNTIYF

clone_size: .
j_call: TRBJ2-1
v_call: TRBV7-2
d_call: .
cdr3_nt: TGTGCCAGCAGCTTAGCGCTAACACCCTCGGGGGAGCAGTTCTTC
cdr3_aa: CASSLALTPSGEQFF

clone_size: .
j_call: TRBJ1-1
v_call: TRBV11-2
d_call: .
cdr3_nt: TGTGCCAGCAGCTTAGGGGCCCTAGGGGCTGAAGCTTTCTTT
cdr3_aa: CASSLGALGAEAFF

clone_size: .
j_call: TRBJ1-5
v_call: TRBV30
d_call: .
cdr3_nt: TGTGCCTGGAGTGGGACAGTTAAAAACCCAGTCAATAGCAATCAGCCCCAGCATTTT
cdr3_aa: CAWSGTVKNPVNSNQPQHF

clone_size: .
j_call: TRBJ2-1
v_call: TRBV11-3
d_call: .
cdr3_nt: TGTGCCAGCAGCCCCACAGGCTACAATGAGCAGTTCTTC
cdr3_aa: CASSPTGYNEQFF

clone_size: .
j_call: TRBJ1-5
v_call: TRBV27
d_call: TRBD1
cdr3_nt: TGTGCCAGCAGTATGGGACAGCTAAATCAGCCCCAGCATTTT
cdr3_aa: CASSMGQLNQPQHF

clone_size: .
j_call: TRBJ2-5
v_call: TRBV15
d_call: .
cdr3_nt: TGTGCCACCAGCAGACATAGTGTGGGCTCACCACAAGAGACCCAGTACTTC
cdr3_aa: CATSRHSVGSPQETQYF

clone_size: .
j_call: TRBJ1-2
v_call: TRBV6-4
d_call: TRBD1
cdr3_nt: TGTGCCAGCAGTGATGGGACAGGGGGCGGCTACACCTTC
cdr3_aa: CASSDGTGGGYTF

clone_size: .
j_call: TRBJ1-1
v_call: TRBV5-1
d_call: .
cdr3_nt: TGCGCCAGCAGCCGCGGGGGACCGACTGAAGCTTTCTTT
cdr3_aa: CASSRGGPTEAFF

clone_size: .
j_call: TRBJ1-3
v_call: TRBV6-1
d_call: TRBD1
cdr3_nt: TGTGCCAGCAGTGAAGCCTCCGGGACAGCCGCGTCTGGAAACACCATATATTTT
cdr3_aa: CASSEASGTAASGNTIYF